A selection of T cell receptor beta chains follows, all from one sample in a study of blood T cell repertoires in COVID-19. The data were produced by immunoSEQ multiplex PCR, yet TCRdb's version contains in-frame clones alone and is incomplete. The profile shows roughly 94,000 clones, 84% of them singletons. Sequencing input: peripheral blood. These TCRs come from a man aged 55 to 69 with acute or convalescent COVID-19. The CDR3 runs from the conserved cysteine through the conserved F or W.

v_call cdr3_aa
TRBV30 CAWSVGGYGYTF
TRBV11-2 CASSPSAGPGGYTF
TRBV5-8 CASSLEGAGSGNTIYF
TRBV4-3 CASSQDEARTLYGYTF
TRBV27 CASSFLAAPQNIQYF
TRBV6-1 CASSERSETGSPLHF
TRBV20-1 CSASPQGSHNAYGYTF
TRBV11-1 CASSQGDRALEKLFF
TRBV12-3/TRBV12-4 CASSSPAGEKLFF
TRBV7-2 CASSPPGDRKNIQYF
TRBV19 CASSILQGASYEQYF
TRBV30 CAWRKGTENQPQHF
TRBV6-5 CASRLDRNQPQHF
TRBV11-2 CASNSLQVSANYGYTF
TRBV28 CASSPRTGVRGNTIYF
TRBV2 CASSVTGLNTEAFF
TRBV29-1 CSVSRGQAFF
TRBV27 CAGSLSWNGDRSYGYTF
TRBV27 CASRKQGSAGYTF
TRBV9 CASSPSGQFNSPLHF
TRBV12-3/TRBV12-4 CASKRGRWDGYTF
TRBV6-5 CARVPDSTYYGYTF
TRBV21-1 CASSKAAGDMGVGYSNQPQHF
TRBV11-2 CASSSRRSRGLGEKLFF
TRBV7-9 CASSSSGGPETQYF
TRBV28 CASSSLLGGSNQPQHF
TRBV7-9 CASRRDRYNEQFF
TRBV7-6 CASSMDINNSPLHF
TRBV30 CAWSRDRDGYTF
TRBV11-2 CASSLVGLKETQYF